The 9 T cell receptor beta chains below come from one sample, sequenced in a study of T cell changes during pregnancy in multiple sclerosis. Method: immunoSEQ multiplex PCR; TCRdb's copy keeps in-frame clones and lacks some. The data show roughly 72,000 clones, about 94% seen once. Source: CD4+ T cells from peripheral blood mononuclear cells, taken after pregnancy. These receptors were collected from a female donor with multiple sclerosis, enrolled in a pregnancy study.

The chain is built from TRBV6-5 and TRBJ2-7; TRBD2 agrees at 10 bases. The CDR3 spans 14 residues. The junction had 6 bases not matched to a gene; V was cut back by 6 bases and J by 4 bases. In germline, CDR1 is MNHEY, CDR2 SVGAGI. The CDR3 sequence: CASSLAGAGYEQYF. CDR3 nucleotides: TGTGCCAGCAGCCTAGCGGGAGCGGGGTACGAGCAGTACTTC.

The rearrangement links TRBV6-6 to TRBJ2-3; D is ambiguous. V lost 5 bases and J 1 base, leaving 7 bases between the germline ends. This CDR3 has 13 residues. The germline V gene encodes CDR1 MNHNY and CDR2 SVGAGI (reference sequence). The CDR3 here is CASSKIGTDTQYF. The CDR3 bases are TGTGCCAGCAGTAAAATAGGCACAGATACGCAGTATTTT.

The chain joins TRBV15 to TRBJ2-3; a possible D gene is TRBD2 (6 bases). The CDR3 has 18 amino acids. Germline V gives CDR1 LNHNV, CDR2 YYDKDF (reference sequence). Trimming took 0 bases from V and 5 from J, leaving 21 bases between them. For the CDR3, the DNA is TGTGCCACCAGCAGAGATCTCTCCAGGAGGGGCGCAGGAGATACGCAGTATTTT. Its translation: CATSRDLSRRGAGDTQYF.

V is TRBV2 and J is TRBJ2-3; a possible D gene is TRBD2 (6 bases). V lost 7 bases, J lost 7 bases, and 18 bases lay in between. The CDR3 loop spans 14 amino acids. CDR1 and CDR2 (germline): SNHLY, FYNNEI. CDR3 in amino acids: CASTHSRRGYTQYF. CDR3 coding DNA: TGTGCCAGCACCCATTCCCGGCGGGGCTATACGCAGTATTTT.

The V gene is TRBV6-1, the J gene TRBJ1-5, with TRBD1 matching 7 bases. Per germline, CDR1 MNHNS and CDR2 SASEGT. V lost 6 bases, J lost 1 base, and 3 bases stayed unmatched. This CDR3 has 14 amino acids. The chain's CDR3 is CASRDRTSNQPQHF. For the CDR3, the DNA is TGTGCCAGCAGGGACAGGACAAGCAATCAGCCCCAGCATTTT.

J is TRBJ2-1 and V is TRBV7-9, with 15 bases aligning to TRBD2. The V gene's germline CDR1 is SEHNR and CDR2 FQNEAQ (reference sequence). The CDR3 extends over 19 amino acids. J was trimmed by 4 bases and V by 5 bases; bases with no gene match: 12. The CDR3 DNA follows: TGTGCCAGCAGCCTAGGGACTAGCGGGAGGTGGGTCCGATACAATGAGCAGTTCTTC. Its protein is CASSLGTSGRWVRYNEQFF.

This clone occurred once. The CDR3 DNA reads TGTGCCAGCAGTTGGTCTGGGACAGGGAACACTGAAGCTTTCTTT. As protein: CASSWSGTGNTEAFF. V and J are TRBV6-5 and TRBJ1-1, with 8 bases aligning to TRBD1. The germline V gene encodes CDR1 MNHEY and CDR2 SVGAGI. The CDR3 extends over 15 amino acids. Trimming took 4 bases from V and 1 from J; bases not matched to a gene: 5.

This clone showed up just once. The rearrangement joins TRBV28 to TRBJ1-2; TRBD1 aligns across 8 bases. The CDR3 consists of 14 residues. V lost 5 bases to trimming and J lost 5 bases; unmatched junction nucleotides: 7. Germline assignment: CDR1 MDHEN and CDR2 SYDVKM. CDR3 sequence reads: CASSVQGAQYGYTF. The CDR3, as DNA: TGTGCCAGCAGTGTTCAGGGGGCACAGTATGGCTACACCTTC.

This sequence joins TRBV5-1 and TRBJ2-1, with D possibly matching TRBD2 (5 bases). V was trimmed by 3 bases and J by 9 bases, leaving 19 bases between them. Germline CDR1 reads SGHRS; CDR2 reads YFSETQ. The CDR3 totals 15 residues. CDR3 amino acids: CASSSSQIASVEQFF. CDR3 nucleotides: TGCGCCAGCAGCTCCTCTCAAATAGCGTCCGTTGAGCAGTTCTTC. Based on the CDR3 plus reference TRBV5-1 and TRBJ2-1, the full variable domain is KAGVTQTPRYLIKTRGQQVTLSCSPISGHRSVSWYQQTPGQGLQFLFEYFSETQRNKGNFPGRFSGRQFSNSRSEMNVSTLELGDSALYLCASSSSQIASVEQFFGPGTRLTVL.